These 30 T cell receptor beta chains were all obtained from the same sample, sequenced in a study of T cells in Graves' hyperthyroidism and ophthalmopathy. RNA transcripts served as the template for amplifying TCR beta CDR3 regions. When the TCR CDR3 underwent first-round RT-PCR, the HTBI primer set was used. In TCRdb, the multiplex PCR reads were re-called with MiXCR into one record per CDR3 protein. Here the sample spans around 350,000 distinct CDR3 sequences, about a fifth being singletons. Sequencing was done on a sample of blood. The receptors here all came from a woman between 18 and 30 years old with Graves' hyperthyroidism.

At least ten counts were recorded for this clonotype. The V and J genes are TRBV7-8 and TRBJ2-5; TRBD1 agrees at 7 bases. Germline lookup yields CDR1 SGHVS and CDR2 FQNEAQ. Germline trimming cut 10 bases from V and 2 bases from J; bases unmatched to any gene: 7. The CDR3 spans 13 residues. The CDR3 sequence is CATAPGQQETQYF. The CDR3 DNA is TGTGCCACCGCGCCGGGACAGCAAGAGACCCAGTACTTC.

A few counts support this clonotype. The chain employs TRBV5-1 and TRBJ2-2; no clear D. Germline-derived CDR1 and CDR2 are SGHRS and YFSETQ. V lost 7 bases and J lost 6, with 10 bases in between. This CDR3 is built from 12 residues. The CDR3 here is CASRFTAGELFF. CDR3 in DNA: TGCGCCAGCCGGTTTACGGCCGGGGAGCTGTTTTTT.

This clonotype was picked up many times. V and J are TRBV9 and TRBJ1-1; maybe TRBD1 (5 bases). V gave up 0 bases and J gave up 4 bases, with 13 bases separating them. Germline CDR1 reads SGDLS; CDR2 reads YYNGEE. CDR3 length equals 15 residues. This CDR3 reads CASSVDGRDLTEAFF. The DNA of the CDR3 is TGTGCCAGCAGCGTAGACGGCAGGGACCTCACTGAAGCTTTCTTT.

This clonotype came up many times. The chain employs TRBV6-1 and TRBJ2-7; tentatively, D is TRBD1 (6 bases). V dropped 5 bases and J dropped 0 bases, with 17 bases sitting between them. Germline-derived CDR1 and CDR2 are MNHNS and SASEGT. This CDR3 region has 16 residues. This CDR3 reads CASSKRPEDSSYEQYF. The CDR3 region has the DNA TGTGCCAGCAGTAAAAGGCCTGAGGACAGCTCCTACGAGCAGTACTTC.

This clonotype has at least ten counts. This rearrangement joins TRBV12-3 or TRBV12-4 to TRBJ1-3; 8 bases match TRBD1. This CDR3 region has 13 residues. V lost 5 bases, J lost 8 bases, and 5 bases stayed unmatched. This CDR3 reads CASSRQGADTIYF. The CDR3 DNA follows: TGTGCCAGCAGTCGGCAGGGGGCTGACACCATATATTTT.

Ten or more counts support this clonotype. This chain joins TRBV11-2 and TRBJ2-7; TRBD2 agrees at 13 bases. The CDR3 spans 15 residues. Trimming took 4 bases from V and 4 from J; bases not matched to a gene: 4. Germline-derived CDR1 and CDR2 are SGHAT and FQNNGV. The CDR3 nucleotides are TGTGCCAGCAGCTGGACTAGCGGGGGCCCGTACGAGCAGTACTTC. Translating it yields CASSWTSGGPYEQYF.

This clonotype has at least ten counts. The chain joins TRBV10-3 to TRBJ1-1; 10 nucleotides match TRBD1. In germline, CDR1 is ENHRY, CDR2 SYGVKD. CDR3 length: 12 amino acids. The CDR3 region is CALRTGGAEAFF. For the CDR3, the DNA is TGTGCATTAAGGACAGGGGGAGCTGAAGCTTTCTTT.

The chain links TRBV2 to TRBJ2-5; D is perhaps TRBD1 (8 bases). The CDR3 extends over 13 amino acids. The V and J ends lost 3 bases and 13 bases respectively, with 18 bases between them. CDR1 SNHLY and CDR2 FYNNEI come from the germline V gene. In nucleotides, the CDR3 is TGTGCCAGCAGTGAGGAACAGGGGGGGGTCCGGTACTTC. It specifies CASSEEQGGVRYF.

The chain employs TRBV15 and TRBJ2-5; D might be TRBD1 or TRBD2, each matching 6 bases. Trimming removed 3 bases from V and 3 bases from J, with 14 bases in between. There are 15 residues in the CDR3. Germline loops: CDR1 LNHNV, CDR2 YYDKDF (reference sequence). For the CDR3, the DNA is TGTGCCACCAGCAGGCCGGGGGCCGCAGAAGAGACCCAGTACTTC. This translates into CATSRPGAAEETQYF.

This clonotype was seen a few times. V and J are TRBV12-3 or TRBV12-4 and TRBJ1-2; D might be TRBD1 (5 bases). This CDR3 is 15 amino acids long. Trimming left V 3 bases short and J 7 bases short, with 18 bases between. The CDR3 coding sequence is TGTGCCAGCAGTTTTAATATAGGGAGGGGCAGTGGCTACACCTTC. It codes for CASSFNIGRGSGYTF.

This clonotype was counted many times. The gene calls are TRBV30 and TRBJ1-1; a weak D match, TRBD1 (5 bases). V was cut by 2 bases and J by 5 bases, with 6 bases left in between. Germline values: CDR1 GTSNPN, CDR2 SVGIG (reference sequence). The CDR3 is 11 residues long. CDR3 residues: CAWSRGTEAFF. The CDR3 bases are TGTGCCTGGAGTAGGGGTACTGAAGCTTTCTTT.

Many counts were recorded for this clonotype. This chain links TRBV28 with TRBJ1-1, with 9 bases aligning to TRBD1. The CDR3 is 14 amino acids. Germline V gene sequence: CDR1 MDHEN, CDR2 SYDVKM. Trimming cost V 5 bases and J 4 bases; bases outside gene matches: 5. The CDR3 nucleotides read TGTGCCAGCAGTACCTGGGACAGGGCCACTGAAGCTTTCTTT. Translation: CASSTWDRATEAFF.

In its sample, this clonotype was seen a few times. A read error is possible here, since a much larger clone lies one base away. This chain links TRBV6-5 with TRBJ2-4, with D tentatively TRBD1 or TRBD2 (5 bases each). Germline lookup yields CDR1 MNHEY and CDR2 SVGAGI. This CDR3 region has 15 residues. In nucleotides, the CDR3 is TGTGCCAGCAGTTACTCGATGGGGGTCAAAAACATTAAGTACTTC. It codes for CASSYSMGVKNIKYF.

This clonotype was recorded only once. The V gene is TRBV7-9, the J gene TRBJ1-1, with D uncertain. Germline V gene sequence: CDR1 SEHNR, CDR2 FQNEAQ (reference sequence). The CDR3 contains 10 residues. The V end lost 5 bases, the J end lost 6 bases, and 4 bases lay between the germline ends. CDR3 in amino acids: CASSPPEAFF. DNA of the CDR3: TGTGCCAGCAGCCCACCTGAAGCTTTCTTT.

This clonotype was picked up many times. The chain links TRBV7-6 to TRBJ1-1, with D unclear. The V and J ends lost 3 bases and 1 base respectively, with 6 bases between them. Germline CDR1 SGHVS, CDR2 FNYEAQ. This CDR3 spans 13 amino acids. DNA of the CDR3: TGTGCCAGCAGCTTCAGTAAGAACACTGAAGCTTTCTTT. Translation gives CASSFSKNTEAFF.

This clonotype has ten or more counts. CDR3 bases: TGTGCCATCAGTGTCGACCTGCGAGGCGGGGCTGAAGCTTTCTTT. Its protein product is CAISVDLRGGAEAFF. V and J are TRBV10-3 and TRBJ1-1; D not resolved. CDR3 length: 15 residues. Germline-derived CDR1 and CDR2 are ENHRY and SYGVKD. The V end was cut by 4 bases, the J end by 6 bases, with 18 bases between.

The gene calls are TRBV11-2 and TRBJ2-6; either TRBD1 or TRBD2 may supply D (5 bases each). The CDR3 runs to 19 residues. Germline V gene lookup returns CDR1 SGHAT and CDR2 FQNNGV. V was shortened by 5 bases and J by 0 bases, with 20 bases between the two germline ends. The CDR3 nucleotides are TGTGCCAGCAGCCAAAACCCGCCCGGGGCCAGCTCTGGGGCCAACGTCCTGACTTTC. It is translated as CASSQNPPGASSGANVLTF.

This clonotype was counted at least ten times. DNA of the CDR3: TGTGCCAGCAGTATCACCCCGGGGACGGGAGAAGGCTACACCTTC. Its protein is CASSITPGTGEGYTF. The chain employs TRBV12-3 or TRBV12-4 and TRBJ1-2, with D tentatively TRBD1 (5 bases). The V gene lost 5 bases and the J gene lost 8 bases, with 21 bases spanning the gap. This CDR3 is 15 amino acids long.

This clonotype showed up just a few times. The genes are TRBV4-2 and TRBJ2-7; 7 positions agree with TRBD2. Per the germline V gene, CDR1 is LGHNA and CDR2 is YNFKEQ. V was clipped by 0 bases and J by 4 bases; unmatched bases: 9. This CDR3 is 16 amino acids long. This CDR3 is CASSQDNGGGTYEQYF. The CDR3 nucleotides are TGTGCCAGCAGCCAAGATAATGGGGGGGGAACGTACGAGCAGTACTTC.

In this sample, this clonotype turned up many times. The chain links TRBV27 to TRBJ2-7; 8 nucleotides line up with TRBD2. The trim removed 5 bases at V and 6 bases at J, leaving 9 bases unmatched. Germline V gene data show CDR1 as MNHEY and CDR2 as SMNVEV (reference sequence). This CDR3 contains 14 residues. In DNA, the CDR3 is TGTGCCAGCAGTCTACGGGCGGGGGGTCCCGAGCAGTACTTC. Its protein is CASSLRAGGPEQYF.

This clonotype was seen repeatedly, ten times or more. V usage is TRBV29-1 and J usage is TRBJ1-1, with TRBD1 as a possible D gene (5 bases). With 7 bases removed from V and 11 bases from J, the gap between germline ends came to 20 bases. The CDR3 has 12 residues. Germline CDR1 is SQVTM and CDR2 is ANQGSEA. CDR3 DNA: TGCAGCGGAATTGCAGGGTCGAAAACGGCTTTCTTT. Residues: CSGIAGSKTAFF.

This clonotype showed up just a few times. This chain uses TRBV2 with TRBJ1-1, with D maybe TRBD1 (5 bases). The CDR3 covers 14 residues. Trimming pared 6 bases from V and 2 bases from J, leaving 13 bases between. The germline V gene encodes CDR1 SNHLY and CDR2 FYNNEI. CDR3 bases: TGTGCCAGCAGGATAGGACATAAAAACACTGAAGCTTTCTTT. Translated, it gives CASRIGHKNTEAFF.

The chain couples TRBV20-1 to TRBJ2-7; 8 bases line up with TRBD2. The germline V gene encodes CDR1 DFQATT and CDR2 SNEGSKA (reference sequence). The CDR3 loop spans 12 amino acids. After removal of 7 bases from V and 6 bases from J, the junction contained 8 bases not matched to a gene. This CDR3 is CSGISGEVEQYF. The CDR3, as DNA: TGCAGTGGGATTAGCGGGGAGGTCGAGCAGTACTTC.

The rearrangement joins TRBV4-1 to TRBJ1-2; D perhaps matches TRBD1 (5 bases). The CDR3 consists of 14 residues. V was cut by 0 bases and J by 4 bases, with 9 bases left in between. Germline assignment: CDR1 MGHRA and CDR2 YSYEKL. The CDR3 coding sequence is TGCGCCAGCAGCCAAGATCGGGGCATCTATGGCTACACCTTC. This encodes CASSQDRGIYGYTF.

At least ten counts were recorded for this clonotype. The rearrangement uses TRBV11-2 and TRBJ2-4; D gene unclear. Germline values: CDR1 SGHAT, CDR2 FQNNGV. The CDR3 length is 12 residues. V was shortened by 4 bases and J by 9 bases, with 10 bases between the two germline ends. For the CDR3, the DNA is TGTGCCAGCAGCTCCCCGTCCACCATTCAGTACTTC. Translating it yields CASSSPSTIQYF.

The table lists this clonotype with many counts. V is TRBV27 and J is TRBJ2-2; D is ambiguous. The CDR3 consists of 13 residues. Trimming removed 5 bases at V and 3 bases at J, with 7 bases between. CDR1 is MNHEY and CDR2 is SMNVEV in the germline V gene (reference sequence). The CDR3 spells CASSNEYTGELFF. DNA for the CDR3: TGTGCCAGCAGTAACGAGTACACCGGGGAGCTGTTTTTT.

This clonotype was seen many times. V usage is TRBV29-1 and J usage is TRBJ1-1; D call uncertain. The germline CDR1 and CDR2 sequences are SQVTM and ANQGSEA. The CDR3 length is 14 residues. V gave up 2 bases and J gave up 3 bases, with 13 bases separating them. The chain's CDR3 is CSVERAGIYTEAFF. Written as DNA, the CDR3 is TGCAGCGTTGAACGCGCCGGGATCTACACTGAAGCTTTCTTT.

This clonotype appeared many times. The V and J genes are TRBV10-3 and TRBJ1-5; no reliable D call. V gave up 2 bases and J gave up 3 bases, with 11 bases separating them. Germline CDR1 reads ENHRY; CDR2 reads SYGVKD. The CDR3 consists of 15 residues. CDR3 bases: TGTGCCATCAGTGAGGCAGGAGGGCCCAATCAGCCCCAGCATTTT. It codes for CAISEAGGPNQPQHF.

The V call is TRBV28, the J call TRBJ1-1; D is possibly TRBD1 (5 bases). Trimming left V 6 bases short and J 4 bases short, with 12 bases between. Germline lookup yields CDR1 MDHEN and CDR2 SYDVKM. This CDR3 has 13 amino acids. CDR3 sequence (DNA): TGTGCCAGCAGGTCGCCCGGGGGCACTGAAGCTTTCTTT. Translated, it gives CASRSPGGTEAFF.

This clonotype was counted between two and nine times. This chain uses TRBV7-9 with TRBJ2-1; no definite D call. V lost 1 base, J lost 4 bases, and 17 bases lay in between. Germline V gene lookup returns CDR1 SEHNR and CDR2 FQNEAQ (reference sequence). The CDR3 has 17 amino acids. The CDR3 reads CASSLDGPRGRYNEQFF. As DNA, the CDR3 is TGTGCCAGCAGCTTAGATGGTCCCCGTGGGCGGTACAATGAGCAGTTCTTC.